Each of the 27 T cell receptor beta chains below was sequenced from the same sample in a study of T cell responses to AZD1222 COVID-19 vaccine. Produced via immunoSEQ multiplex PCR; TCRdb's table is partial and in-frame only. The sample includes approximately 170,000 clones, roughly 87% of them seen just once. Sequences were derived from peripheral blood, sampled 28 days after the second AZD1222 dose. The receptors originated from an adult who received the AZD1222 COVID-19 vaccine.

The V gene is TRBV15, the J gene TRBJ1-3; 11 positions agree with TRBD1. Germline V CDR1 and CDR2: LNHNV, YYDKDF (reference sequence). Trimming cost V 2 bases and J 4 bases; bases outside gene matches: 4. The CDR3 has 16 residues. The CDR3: CATSRSGQGAGNTIYF. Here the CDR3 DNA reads TGTGCCACCAGCAGAAGTGGACAGGGGGCCGGAAACACCATATATTTT.

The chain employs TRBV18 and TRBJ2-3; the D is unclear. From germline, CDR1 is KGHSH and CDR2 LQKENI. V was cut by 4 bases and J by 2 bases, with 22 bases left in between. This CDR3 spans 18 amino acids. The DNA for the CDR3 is TGTGCCAGCTCACGAAGTGGAGTGGGGATTTTGGTCACAGATACGCAGTATTTT. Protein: CASSRSGVGILVTDTQYF.

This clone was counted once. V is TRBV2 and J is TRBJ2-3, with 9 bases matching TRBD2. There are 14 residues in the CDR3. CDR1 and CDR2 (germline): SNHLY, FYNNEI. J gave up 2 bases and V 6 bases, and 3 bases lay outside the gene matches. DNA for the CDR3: TGTGCCAGCAGGGGACTAGCAACCACAGATACGCAGTATTTT. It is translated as CASRGLATTDTQYF.

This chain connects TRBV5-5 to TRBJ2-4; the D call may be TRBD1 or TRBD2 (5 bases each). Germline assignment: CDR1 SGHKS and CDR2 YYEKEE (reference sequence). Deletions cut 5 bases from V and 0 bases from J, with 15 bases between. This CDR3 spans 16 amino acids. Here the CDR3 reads CASSGAGTGAKNIQYF. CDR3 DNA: TGTGCCAGCAGTGGAGCCGGGACGGGAGCCAAAAACATTCAGTACTTC.

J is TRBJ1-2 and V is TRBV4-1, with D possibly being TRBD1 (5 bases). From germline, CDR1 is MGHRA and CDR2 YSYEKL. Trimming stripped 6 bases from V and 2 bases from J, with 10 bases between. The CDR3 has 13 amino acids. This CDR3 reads CASRDEGNYGYTF. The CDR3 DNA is TGCGCCAGCAGGGATGAGGGGAACTATGGCTACACCTTC.

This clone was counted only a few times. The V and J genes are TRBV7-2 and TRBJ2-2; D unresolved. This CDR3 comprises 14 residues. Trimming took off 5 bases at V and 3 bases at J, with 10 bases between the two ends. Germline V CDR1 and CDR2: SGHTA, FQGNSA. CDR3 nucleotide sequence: TGTGCCAGCAGCCCCGGACCTTACACCGGGGAGCTGTTTTTT. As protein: CASSPGPYTGELFF. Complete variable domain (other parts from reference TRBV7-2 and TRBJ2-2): GAGVSQSPSNKVTEKGKDVELRCDPISGHTALYWYRQSLGQGLEFLIYFQGNSAPDKSGLPSDRFSAERTGGSVSTLTIQRTQQEDSAVYLCASSPGPYTGELFFGEGSRLTVL.

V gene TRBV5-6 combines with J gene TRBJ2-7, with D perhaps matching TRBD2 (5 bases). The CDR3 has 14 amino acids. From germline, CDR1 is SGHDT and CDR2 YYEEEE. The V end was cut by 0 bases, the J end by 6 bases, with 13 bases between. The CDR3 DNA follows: TGTGCCAGCAGCTTGGGGACTGCAACCGCCGAGCAGTACTTC. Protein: CASSLGTATAEQYF.

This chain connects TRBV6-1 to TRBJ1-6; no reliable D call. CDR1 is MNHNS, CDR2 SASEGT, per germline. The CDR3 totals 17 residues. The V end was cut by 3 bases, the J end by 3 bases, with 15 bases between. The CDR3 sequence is CASSDGAPGFYNSPLHF. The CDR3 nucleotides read TGTGCCAGCAGTGACGGAGCCCCGGGGTTCTATAATTCACCCCTCCACTTT.

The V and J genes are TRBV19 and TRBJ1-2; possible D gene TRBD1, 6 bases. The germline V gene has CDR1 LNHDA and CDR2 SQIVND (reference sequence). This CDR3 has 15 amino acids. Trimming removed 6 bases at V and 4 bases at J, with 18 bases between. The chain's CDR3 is CASRLGGLHSYGYTF. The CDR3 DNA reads TGTGCCAGTAGGCTCGGGGGCCTCCACTCCTATGGCTACACCTTC.

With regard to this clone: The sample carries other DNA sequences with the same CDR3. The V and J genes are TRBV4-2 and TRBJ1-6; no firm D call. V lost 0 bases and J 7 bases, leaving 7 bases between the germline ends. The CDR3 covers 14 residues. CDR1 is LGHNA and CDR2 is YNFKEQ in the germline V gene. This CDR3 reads CASSQDSENSPLHF. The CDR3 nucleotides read TGTGCCAGCAGCCAAGATTCGGAAAATTCACCCCTCCACTTT.

This CDR3 is CASSQVGQTSGGADTQYF. For the CDR3, the DNA is TGCGCCAGCAGCCAAGTTGGTCAGACTAGCGGGGGGGCGGATACGCAGTATTTT. The chain links TRBV4-1 to TRBJ2-3; 14 bases line up with TRBD2. CDR1 MGHRA and CDR2 YSYEKL come from the germline V gene. V lost 1 base and J lost 6; bases outside the gene matches: 9. The CDR3 covers 18 residues.

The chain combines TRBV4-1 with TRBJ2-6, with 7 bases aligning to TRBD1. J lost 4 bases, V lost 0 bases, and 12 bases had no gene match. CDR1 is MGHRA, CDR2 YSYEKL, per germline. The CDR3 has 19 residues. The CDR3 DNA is TGCGCCAGCAGCCAAGAAGGGGGCGGTAAGGGGATCGGGGCCAACGTCCTGACTTTC. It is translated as CASSQEGGGKGIGANVLTF.

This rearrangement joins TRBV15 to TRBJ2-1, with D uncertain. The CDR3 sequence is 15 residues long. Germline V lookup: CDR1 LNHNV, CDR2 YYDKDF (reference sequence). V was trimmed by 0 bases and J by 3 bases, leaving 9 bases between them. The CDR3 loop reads CATSRDWGNYNEQFF. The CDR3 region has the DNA TGTGCCACCAGCAGAGATTGGGGAAACTACAATGAGCAGTTCTTC.

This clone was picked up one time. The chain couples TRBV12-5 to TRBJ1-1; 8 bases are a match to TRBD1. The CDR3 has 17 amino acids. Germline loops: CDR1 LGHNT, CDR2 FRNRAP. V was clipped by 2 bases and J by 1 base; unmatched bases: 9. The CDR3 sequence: CASGLTPGGVGNTEAFF. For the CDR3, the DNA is TGTGCTAGTGGTTTGACCCCAGGGGGCGTTGGGAACACTGAAGCTTTCTTT.

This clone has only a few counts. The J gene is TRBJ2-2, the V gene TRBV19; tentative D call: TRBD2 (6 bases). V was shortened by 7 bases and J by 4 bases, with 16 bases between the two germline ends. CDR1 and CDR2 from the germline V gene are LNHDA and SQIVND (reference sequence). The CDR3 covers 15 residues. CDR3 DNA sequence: TGTGCCAGTACGGGAGCGGGTACGGGCACCGGGGAGCTGTTTTTT. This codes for CASTGAGTGTGELFF. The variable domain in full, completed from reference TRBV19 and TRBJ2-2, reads DGGITQSPKYLFRKEGQNVTLSCEQNLNHDAMYWYRQDPGQGLRLIYYSQIVNDFQKGDIAEGYSVSREKKESFPLTVTSAQKNPTAFYLCASTGAGTGTGELFFGEGSRLTVL.

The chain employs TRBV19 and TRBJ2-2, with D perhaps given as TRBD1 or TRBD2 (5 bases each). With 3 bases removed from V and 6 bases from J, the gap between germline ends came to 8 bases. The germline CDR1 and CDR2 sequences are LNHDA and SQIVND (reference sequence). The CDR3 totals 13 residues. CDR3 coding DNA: TGTGCCAGTAGTATTGAGGGGTCCGGGGAGCTGTTTTTT. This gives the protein CASSIEGSGELFF. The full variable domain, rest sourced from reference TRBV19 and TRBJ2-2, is DGGITQSPKYLFRKEGQNVTLSCEQNLNHDAMYWYRQDPGQGLRLIYYSQIVNDFQKGDIAEGYSVSREKKESFPLTVTSAQKNPTAFYLCASSIEGSGELFFGEGSRLTVL.

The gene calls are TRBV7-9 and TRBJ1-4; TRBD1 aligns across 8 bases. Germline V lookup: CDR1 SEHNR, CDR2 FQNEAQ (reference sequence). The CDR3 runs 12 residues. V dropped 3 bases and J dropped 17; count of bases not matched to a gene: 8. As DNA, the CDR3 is TGTGCCAGCAGCTTGGGCGACAGGGGACTATTTTTT. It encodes CASSLGDRGLFF.

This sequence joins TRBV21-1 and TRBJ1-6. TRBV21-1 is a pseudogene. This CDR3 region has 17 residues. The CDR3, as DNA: TGTGCCAGCAGCAAAATGCTGGACTGGACCAATAATTCACCCCTCCACTTT. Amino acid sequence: CASSKMLDWTNNSPLHF.

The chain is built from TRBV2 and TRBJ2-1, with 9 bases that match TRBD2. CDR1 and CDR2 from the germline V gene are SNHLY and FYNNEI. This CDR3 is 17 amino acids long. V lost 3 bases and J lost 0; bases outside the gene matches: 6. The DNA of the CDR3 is TGTGCCAGCAGTGATAGTAGCGGGGGCTCCTCCTACAATGAGCAGTTCTTC. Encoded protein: CASSDSSGGSSYNEQFF.

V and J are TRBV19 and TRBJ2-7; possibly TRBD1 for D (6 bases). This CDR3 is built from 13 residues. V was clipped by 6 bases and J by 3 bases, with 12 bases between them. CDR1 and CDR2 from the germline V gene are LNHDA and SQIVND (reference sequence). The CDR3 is CASRAGANYEQYF. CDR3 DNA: TGTGCCAGTAGAGCAGGGGCCAACTACGAGCAGTACTTC.

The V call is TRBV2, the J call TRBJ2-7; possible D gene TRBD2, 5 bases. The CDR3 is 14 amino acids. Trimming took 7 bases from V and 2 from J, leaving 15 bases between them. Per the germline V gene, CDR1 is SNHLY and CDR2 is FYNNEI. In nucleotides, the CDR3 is TGTGCCAGCAAGCAGAGGGTGAGTCCCTACGAGCAGTACTTC. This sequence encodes CASKQRVSPYEQYF.

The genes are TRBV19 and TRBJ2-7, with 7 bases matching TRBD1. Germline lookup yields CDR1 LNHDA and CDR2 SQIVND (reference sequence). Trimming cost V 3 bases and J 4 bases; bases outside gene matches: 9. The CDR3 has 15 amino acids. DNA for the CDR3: TGTGCCAGTAGTATGGGAACAGGGGTAAGGTACGAGCAGTACTTC. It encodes CASSMGTGVRYEQYF.

The CDR3 loop is CASSWGGQNNQPQHF. CDR3 in DNA: TGTGCCAGCAGCTGGGGCGGACAAAACAATCAGCCCCAGCATTTT. This chain links TRBV2 with TRBJ1-5; D is possibly TRBD1 (5 bases). V was pared by 6 bases and J by 3 bases, with 15 bases between. CDR1 and CDR2 from the germline V gene are SNHLY and FYNNEI. The CDR3 is 15 residues long. The full variable domain, with the rest looked up from reference TRBV2 and TRBJ1-5, is EPEVTQTPSHQVTQMGQEVILRCVPISNHLYFYWYRQILGQKVEFLVSFYNNEISEKSEIFDDQFSVERPDGSNFTLKIRSTKLEDSAMYFCASSWGGQNNQPQHFGDGTRLSIL.

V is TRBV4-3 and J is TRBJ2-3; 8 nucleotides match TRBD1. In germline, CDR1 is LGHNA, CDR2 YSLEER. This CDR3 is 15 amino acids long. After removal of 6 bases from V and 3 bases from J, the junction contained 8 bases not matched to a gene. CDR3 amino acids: CASSINRGLTDTQYF. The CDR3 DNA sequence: TGCGCCAGCAGTATCAACAGGGGGTTGACAGATACGCAGTATTTT.

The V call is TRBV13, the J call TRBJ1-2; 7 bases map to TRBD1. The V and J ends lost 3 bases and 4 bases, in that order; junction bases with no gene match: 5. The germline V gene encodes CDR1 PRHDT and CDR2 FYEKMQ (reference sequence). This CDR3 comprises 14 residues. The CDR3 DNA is TGTGCCAGCAGCTTCGACAGGGTGACCTATGGCTACACCTTC. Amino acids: CASSFDRVTYGYTF.

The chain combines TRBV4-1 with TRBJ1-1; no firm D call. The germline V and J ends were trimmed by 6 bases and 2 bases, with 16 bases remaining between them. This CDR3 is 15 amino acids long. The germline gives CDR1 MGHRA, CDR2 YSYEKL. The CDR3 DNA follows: TGCGCCAGCAGTCTAAAGACACACATAAACACTGAAGCTTTCTTT. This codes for CASSLKTHINTEAFF.

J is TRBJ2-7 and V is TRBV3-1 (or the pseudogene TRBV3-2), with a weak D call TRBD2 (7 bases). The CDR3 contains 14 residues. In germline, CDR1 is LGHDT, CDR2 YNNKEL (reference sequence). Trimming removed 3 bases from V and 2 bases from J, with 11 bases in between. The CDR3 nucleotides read TGTGCCAGCAGCCAGGGCGGGGGCCCCTACGAGCAGTACTTC. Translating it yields CASSQGGGPYEQYF.